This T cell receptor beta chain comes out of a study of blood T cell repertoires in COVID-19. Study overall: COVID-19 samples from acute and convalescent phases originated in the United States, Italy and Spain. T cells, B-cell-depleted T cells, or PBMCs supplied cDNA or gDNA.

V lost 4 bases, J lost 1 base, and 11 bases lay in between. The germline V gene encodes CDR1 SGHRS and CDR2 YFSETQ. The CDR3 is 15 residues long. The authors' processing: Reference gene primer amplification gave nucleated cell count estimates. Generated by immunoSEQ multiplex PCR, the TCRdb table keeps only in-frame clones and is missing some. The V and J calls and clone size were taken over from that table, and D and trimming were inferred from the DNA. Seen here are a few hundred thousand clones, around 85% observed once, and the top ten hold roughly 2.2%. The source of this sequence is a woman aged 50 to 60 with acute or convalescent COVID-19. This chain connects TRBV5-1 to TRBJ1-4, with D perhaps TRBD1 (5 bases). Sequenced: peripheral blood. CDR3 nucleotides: TGCGCCAGCAGCCCTACAGGAGTAACTAATGAAAAACTGTTTTTT. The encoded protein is CASSPTGVTNEKLFF.